This is a list of T cell receptor beta chains from one sample in a study of T-cell reconstitution after alpha-beta-depleted transplantation in children. TCRdb reprocessed the PCR reads via MiXCR and lists one record per CDR3 protein. This repertoire shows about 610,000 distinct CDR3 sequences, about 10% found once; its top ten account for roughly 4%. The input for sequencing was PBMCs from the stem cell graft donor, taken from the stem cell graft. These receptors were collected from a human donor who donated a stem cell graft to a child with acute myeloid leukemia. Each CDR3 is given with its conserved first and last residue. D genes are given only for firm matches. The size entry is marked missing in some rows and otherwise reads once, few, many or a size class.

size: NA; V: TRBV20-1; D: TRBD2; J: TRBJ2-7; DNA: TGCAGAGGACAGGGAGACCTAGCGGGAGAGGACGAGCAGTACTTC; CDR3: CRGQGDLAGEDEQYF
size: many; V: TRBV12-3/TRBV12-4; D: TRBD1; J: TRBJ1-2; DNA: TGTGCCAGCAGCTCGGGACAGGGGGTATCTGGCTACACCTTC; CDR3: CASSSGQGVSGYTF
size: few; V: TRBV28; D: NA; J: TRBJ2-1; DNA: TGTGCCAGCGAGGGGGAGATGTACAATGAGCAGTTCTTC; CDR3: CASEGEMYNEQFF
size: few; V: TRBV5-1; D: NA; J: TRBJ2-1; DNA: TGCGCCAGCAGCCTATTTGACAGCGAGCAGTTCTTC; CDR3: CASSLFDSEQFF
size: many; V: TRBV20-1; D: NA; J: TRBJ2-3; DNA: TGCAGTGCTATAGACGGGAGAGGAGTAGATACGCAGTATTTT; CDR3: CSAIDGRGVDTQYF
size: few; V: TRBV5-6; D: NA; J: TRBJ2-1; DNA: TGTGCCAGCAGCTTGATCGGTGCGGGGTCTTCATACAATGAGCAGTTCTTC; CDR3: CASSLIGAGSSYNEQFF
size: many; V: TRBV5-1; D: TRBD1; J: TRBJ2-7; DNA: TGCGCCAGCAGCAGACCACCGGGACAGGGCTCCTACGAGCAGTACTTC; CDR3: CASSRPPGQGSYEQYF
size: few; V: TRBV25-1; D: TRBD2; J: TRBJ2-1; DNA: TGTGCCAGCGAGTTTGGTTTAGCGGGCCGCTTGGAGAGCTCCTACAATGAGCAGTTCTTC; CDR3: CASEFGLAGRLESSYNEQFF
size: many; V: TRBV20-1; D: NA; J: TRBJ2-3; DNA: TGCAGTGCTAGAGATACAGGACTACTCACAGATACGCAGTATTTT; CDR3: CSARDTGLLTDTQYF
size: few; V: TRBV7-2; D: NA; J: TRBJ1-5; DNA: TGTGCCAGCAGCTTAGAAGTGGGGGCCTTAACATTCGCCCAGCATTTT; CDR3: CASSLEVGALTFAQHF
size: few; V: TRBV20-1; D: NA; J: TRBJ2-5; DNA: TGCAGTGCTGGCCCGGCTGGAAGCCAAGAGACCCAGTACTTC; CDR3: CSAGPAGSQETQYF
size: few; V: TRBV9; D: NA; J: TRBJ1-2; DNA: TGTGCCAGCAGCGTTGTGGCAGGGTACAACTATGGCTACACCTTC; CDR3: CASSVVAGYNYGYTF
size: NA; V: TRBV21-1; D: NA; J: TRBJ1-1; DNA: TGTGCCAGCAGCAAAGCGGATCCAAATAACAGGGGTGCGGAGAACACTGAAGCTTTCTTT; CDR3: CASSKADPNNRGAENTEAFF
size: NA; V: TRBV18; D: NA; J: TRBJ2-1; DNA: TGTGCCAGCTCACCCGGTCGAGCTGGAGACAATGAGCAGTTCTTC; CDR3: CASSPGRAGDNEQFF
size: many; V: TRBV4-2; D: TRBD2; J: TRBJ2-1; DNA: TGTGCCAGCGGAAGACTAGCGGAGACTAATGAGCAGTTCTTC; CDR3: CASGRLAETNEQFF
size: many; V: TRBV7-2; D: TRBD1; J: TRBJ2-7; DNA: TGTGCCAGCAGCTTAGATGGGACAGCACCCTACGAGCAGTACTTC; CDR3: CASSLDGTAPYEQYF
size: few; V: TRBV20-1; D: TRBD1; J: TRBJ2-1; DNA: TGCAGTGCTGAACAGGGGGCGTCCTACAATGAGCAGTTCTTC; CDR3: CSAEQGASYNEQFF
size: many; V: TRBV27; D: NA; J: TRBJ2-7; DNA: TGTGCCAGCAGTCTCACCGCTAGCTCCTACGAGCAGTACTTC; CDR3: CASSLTASSYEQYF
size: few; V: TRBV12-3/TRBV12-4; D: NA; J: TRBJ2-7; DNA: TGTGCCAGCAGTTTCCGCAGCCCGAGCTCCTACGAGCAGTACTTC; CDR3: CASSFRSPSSYEQYF
size: NA; V: TRBV7-2; D: TRBD2; J: TRBJ2-5; DNA: TGTGCCAGCAGCCAACAGGGCGGCGGGAGGGCCCAAGAGACCCAGTACTTC; CDR3: CASSQQGGGRAQETQYF
size: NA; V: TRBV6-5; D: TRBD2; J: TRBJ2-7; DNA: TGTGCCAGCAGTTCTAGCGGGAGTATCCACGAGCAGTACTTC; CDR3: CASSSSGSIHEQYF
size: few; V: TRBV24-1; D: NA; J: TRBJ2-3; DNA: TGTGCCACCCAGACTTCCACAGATACGCAGTATTTT; CDR3: CATQTSTDTQYF
size: NA; V: TRBV3-1; D: NA; J: TRBJ1-1; DNA: TGTGCCTCCACCCGCGCCGAGGGGAGTGGGACTGAAGCTTTCTTT; CDR3: CASTRAEGSGTEAFF
size: NA; V: TRBV5-1; D: NA; J: TRBJ1-1; DNA: TGCGCCAGCAGCGCCCGACAGGATCAGGGTAACACTGAAGCTTTCTTT; CDR3: CASSARQDQGNTEAFF
size: many; V: TRBV5-1; D: NA; J: TRBJ1-3; DNA: TGCGCCAGCAGGGGGGATTCTGGAAACACCATATATTTT; CDR3: CASRGDSGNTIYF
size: few; V: TRBV7-6; D: NA; J: TRBJ2-7; DNA: TGTGCCAGCAGCTCCCAGGAGGGGTCGGGCGAGCAGTACTTC; CDR3: CASSSQEGSGEQYF
size: many; V: TRBV7-2; D: NA; J: TRBJ2-1; DNA: TGTGCCAGCAGCTCTAAGACATCCTACAATGAGCAGTTCTTC; CDR3: CASSSKTSYNEQFF
size: few; V: TRBV4-2; D: NA; J: TRBJ2-3; DNA: TGTGCCAGCAGCCCAGGAGGGGTTCTGTATTTT; CDR3: CASSPGGVLYF
size: NA; V: TRBV28; D: TRBD1; J: TRBJ1-1; DNA: TGTGCCAGCAGTCGTACAGGGGGCGCGGGGAACACTGAAGCTTTCTTT; CDR3: CASSRTGGAGNTEAFF
size: few; V: TRBV6-5; D: NA; J: TRBJ2-7; DNA: TGTGCCAGCAGTTCTGGCCTTAAGAGTTACGAGCAGTACTTC; CDR3: CASSSGLKSYEQYF
size: NA; V: TRBV30; D: NA; J: TRBJ2-7; DNA: TGTGCCTGCAGGGCAAGCTCCTACGAGCAGTACTTC; CDR3: CACRASSYEQYF
size: NA; V: TRBV20-1; D: NA; J: TRBJ2-7; DNA: TGCAGTGCTAGAGATTCGGGATCCCCCTTCACTTACGAGCAGTACTTC; CDR3: CSARDSGSPFTYEQYF
size: once; V: TRBV20-1; D: NA; J: TRBJ2-1; DNA: TGCAGTGCTAGAGATCAGGCCGGTCGGTCACCACATGAGCAGTTCTTC; CDR3: CSARDQAGRSPHEQFF
size: few; V: TRBV20-1; D: NA; J: TRBJ2-7; DNA: TGCAGTGCCCCCCAACCCGGGACCTACGAGCAGTACTTC; CDR3: CSAPQPGTYEQYF
size: NA; V: TRBV5-1; D: TRBD2; J: TRBJ2-7; DNA: TGCGCCAGCAGCTCGGGGACTAGCGGTAACACCTACGAGCAGTACTTC; CDR3: CASSSGTSGNTYEQYF
size: NA; V: TRBV3-1; D: TRBD2; J: TRBJ2-1; DNA: TGTGCCAGCAGCTCGACCACTACTAGCGGGAGTGGCAGGGATGAGCAGTTCTTC; CDR3: CASSSTTTSGSGRDEQFF
size: few; V: TRBV5-5; D: TRBD1; J: TRBJ2-2; DNA: TGTGCCAGCAGCTCCGTAACAGGGGCGAACACCGGGGAGCTGTTTTTT; CDR3: CASSSVTGANTGELFF
size: few; V: TRBV20-1; D: NA; J: TRBJ1-2; DNA: TGCAGTGCTAGAGATATCTACATACAGGCCATTGGCTACACCTTC; CDR3: CSARDIYIQAIGYTF
size: few; V: TRBV20-1; D: TRBD2; J: TRBJ2-2; DNA: TGCAGTGCTAGGGATAGCGGGAGAGGTGACACCGGGGAGCTGTTTTTT; CDR3: CSARDSGRGDTGELFF
size: NA; V: TRBV18; D: NA; J: TRBJ2-1; DNA: TGTGCCAGCTCACCCCTGGAGGACAGCATTGAGCAGTTCTTC; CDR3: CASSPLEDSIEQFF
size: few; V: TRBV4-3; D: TRBD2; J: TRBJ2-1; DNA: TGCGCCAGCAGCCAGATGATGACTCTAGCGGGAGGCCAATACAATGAGCAGTTCTTC; CDR3: CASSQMMTLAGGQYNEQFF
size: few; V: TRBV20-1; D: TRBD2; J: TRBJ2-1; DNA: TGCAGTGCTAGAGGCCACCGGGGGGATGGGCAGTTCTTC; CDR3: CSARGHRGDGQFF
size: NA; V: TRBV9; D: NA; J: TRBJ2-1; DNA: TGTGCCAGCAGCGTTGGGGAGTCGCACAATGAGCAGTTCTTC; CDR3: CASSVGESHNEQFF
size: few; V: TRBV20-1; D: TRBD2; J: TRBJ2-1; DNA: TGCAGTGCTAGAGCCCAGACTAGCGAGTTGTACAATGAGCAGTTCTTC; CDR3: CSARAQTSELYNEQFF
size: NA; V: TRBV6-2/TRBV6-3; D: NA; J: TRBJ2-7; DNA: TGTGCCAGCAGTCATCAGAGGAGGCGAGAGCAGTACTTC; CDR3: CASSHQRRREQYF
size: NA; V: TRBV6-2/TRBV6-3; D: TRBD1; J: TRBJ2-5; DNA: TGTGCCAGCAGTTCCAGGGACAGGGGATGGGAGACCCAGTACTTC; CDR3: CASSSRDRGWETQYF
size: few; V: TRBV4-2; D: NA; J: TRBJ1-1; DNA: TGTGCCAGCACCTTCGCGGGGGGCAGGGGGAACACTGAAGCTTTCTTT; CDR3: CASTFAGGRGNTEAFF
size: many; V: TRBV6-2/TRBV6-3; D: TRBD1; J: TRBJ2-2; DNA: TGTGCCAGCAATCCCGACAGGGGAACCGGGGAGCTGTTTTTT; CDR3: CASNPDRGTGELFF
size: NA; V: TRBV7-9; D: NA; J: TRBJ2-7; DNA: TGTGCCAGCAGCTTAGCCCTAGCGCCCTACGAGCAGTACTTC; CDR3: CASSLALAPYEQYF
size: few; V: TRBV20-1; D: NA; J: TRBJ1-2; DNA: TGCAGTGCTAGTCCGCCGGGGGGCACTAACTATGGCTACACCTTC; CDR3: CSASPPGGTNYGYTF
size: few; V: TRBV10-3; D: NA; J: TRBJ2-7; DNA: TGTGCCATCAGTGACTTCGCCCGGTTCTACGAGCAGTACTTC; CDR3: CAISDFARFYEQYF
size: once; V: TRBV6-6; D: TRBD2; J: TRBJ2-2; DNA: TGTGCCAGCAGTTACTCGCGGGAGGGCCCGCTGTTTTTT; CDR3: CASSYSREGPLFF
size: few; V: TRBV12-3/TRBV12-4; D: TRBD2; J: TRBJ2-3; DNA: TGTGCCAGCAGTGGTTTTAGCGGGAGCGGTCGTGATACGCAGTATTTT; CDR3: CASSGFSGSGRDTQYF
size: NA; V: TRBV12-3/TRBV12-4; D: NA; J: TRBJ1-4; DNA: TGTGCCAGCAGTTCCTCCGTGGGGGGGGCGAGGACTAATGAAAAACTGTTTTTT; CDR3: CASSSSVGGARTNEKLFF
size: many; V: TRBV7-2; D: NA; J: TRBJ2-4; DNA: TGTGCCAGCAGCTTAGCACGGTTATCCAAAAACATTCAGTACTTC; CDR3: CASSLARLSKNIQYF
size: few; V: TRBV29-1; D: NA; J: TRBJ2-1; DNA: TGCAGCGTCTTAGCCATAGGTAGTGAGCAGTTCTTC; CDR3: CSVLAIGSEQFF
size: few; V: TRBV30; D: NA; J: TRBJ1-1; DNA: TGTGCCTGGAGTTCAGGGGCGGACACTGAAGCTTTCTTT; CDR3: CAWSSGADTEAFF